This TCR beta chain was found in a study of cytomegalovirus exposure and HLA in healthy donors. Study-level findings and limits: Altogether, about 160 TCR beta chains were recorded as cytomegalovirus-associated. Rare TCR sequences dominated, though some public TCRs recurred in many donors.

Germline V gives CDR1 SGHAT, CDR2 FQDESV (reference sequence). The CDR3 loop spans 14 amino acids. Comment on this clone: Its target is unknown.

A multiplex PCR was run with 60 Vbeta primers and 13 Jbeta primers. Assay: immunoSEQ multiplex PCR; the TCRdb copy retains only in-frame clones and omits some. The sample yields 210,000 or so clones, over 60% seen once. Material for sequencing was PBMCs. The source of this sequence is a man younger than 35 in good health and CMV-seronegative. This chain links TRBV11-1 with TRBJ2-5; D might be TRBD2 (6 bases). The end of the DNA aligns better with TRBJ2-7, so the J call may be wrong. CDR3 in DNA: TGTGCCAGCAGCTCGGGTCGGGAGACCCACGAGCAGTACTTC. It codes for CASSSGRETHEQYF.